What follows are 27 T cell receptor beta chains derived from one specimen sequenced in a study of OX40 agonist ivuxolimab in advanced cancers. Measured with immunoSEQ multiplex PCR; TCRdb has only the in-frame clones, and not every one. The sample lists 100,000 to 150,000 clones, 80% to 95% seen once, with 0.15% to 0.16% in the top ten. Here the sequenced sample was CD4+ or CD8+ T cells sorted from blood, taken in a trial of the OX40 agonist ivuxolimab. All receptors derive from an adult with an advanced solid tumor such as melanoma, head and neck, liver or kidney cancer.

This clone was counted once. V usage is TRBV7-9 and J usage is TRBJ2-1; 10 bases are a match to TRBD2. The junction had 13 bases not matched to a gene; V was cut back by 5 bases and J by 9 bases. The CDR3 consists of 16 residues. Germline assignment: CDR1 SEHNR and CDR2 FQNEAQ (reference sequence). CDR3 amino acids: CASSPSLAGTYVEQFF. CDR3 sequence (DNA): TGTGCCAGCAGCCCCTCACTAGCGGGGACATATGTTGAGCAGTTCTTC.

The CDR3 region has the DNA TGTGCCAGCAGCACAGGAGGAGGCTCACCCCTCCACTTT. It codes for CASSTGGGSPLHF. This rearrangement joins TRBV7-3 to TRBJ1-6, with D maybe TRBD1 (5 bases). This CDR3 region has 13 residues. V was cut by 5 bases and J by 10 bases, with 12 bases left in between. CDR1 is SGHTA, CDR2 FQGTGA, per germline.

The J gene is TRBJ1-3, the V gene TRBV13, with 7 bases aligning to TRBD1. The junction had 6 bases not matched to a gene; V was cut back by 5 bases and J by 2 bases. This CDR3 spans 15 amino acids. Germline assignment: CDR1 PRHDT and CDR2 FYEKMQ (reference sequence). Written as DNA, the CDR3 is TGTGCCAGCAGCCCAGGGGGGCTGGCTGGAAACACCATATATTTT. Its protein product is CASSPGGLAGNTIYF. Filled out from reference TRBV13 and TRBJ1-3, the complete variable domain reads AAGVIQSPRHLIKEKRETATLKCYPIPRHDTVYWYQQGPGQDPQFLISFYEKMQSDKGSIPDRFSAQQFSDYHSELNMSSLELGDSALYFCASSPGGLAGNTIYFGEGSWLTVV.

In DNA, the CDR3 is TGTGCCAGCAGCTCCACAGCCCTAACGGGTGGCTACACCTTC. Translating gives CASSSTALTGGYTF. The V gene is TRBV5-4, the J gene TRBJ1-2; D is undetermined. The V end lost 3 bases, the J end lost 7 bases, and 16 bases lay between the germline ends. This CDR3 has 14 residues. CDR1 and CDR2 (germline): SGHNT, YYREEE (reference sequence).

The genes are TRBV6-1 and TRBJ1-4; D is undetermined. The CDR3 runs to 14 residues. Germline values: CDR1 MNHNS, CDR2 SASEGT. The V and J ends lost 4 bases and 3 bases respectively, with 9 bases between them. The CDR3 region is CASSVIGSNEKLFF. The CDR3 nucleotides are TGTGCCAGCAGTGTAATTGGATCTAATGAAAAACTGTTTTTT.

This chain joins TRBV20-1 and TRBJ1-2; the D is unclear. CDR1 DFQATT and CDR2 SNEGSKA come from the germline V gene (reference sequence). The length of the CDR3 is 11 residues. Trimming pared 3 bases from V and 8 bases from J, leaving 10 bases between. CDR3 amino acids: CSARKLDGYTF. DNA for the CDR3: TGCAGTGCTAGGAAGTTAGACGGCTACACCTTC.

The chain employs TRBV5-1 and TRBJ1-1, with D tentatively TRBD1 (6 bases). Germline CDR1 is SGHRS and CDR2 is YFSETQ. V gave up 2 bases and J gave up 0 bases, with 11 bases separating them. The CDR3 consists of 15 residues. This CDR3 reads CASSFDGQMNTEAFF. For the CDR3, the DNA is TGCGCCAGCAGCTTCGATGGACAGATGAACACTGAAGCTTTCTTT.

The V and J genes are TRBV7-9 and TRBJ1-2; no clear D gene. CDR1 and CDR2 (germline): SEHNR, FQNEAQ (reference sequence). With 5 bases removed from V and 2 bases from J, the gap between germline ends came to 6 bases. The CDR3 runs 12 residues. Here the CDR3 reads CASSLDNYGYTF. CDR3 nucleotides: TGTGCCAGCAGCCTGGACAACTATGGCTACACCTTC.

The V call is TRBV28, the J call TRBJ2-3; 12 positions match TRBD2. Germline assignment: CDR1 MDHEN and CDR2 SYDVKM. V was clipped by 5 bases and J by 15 bases; unmatched bases: 3. CDR3 length: 11 residues. The CDR3 bases are TGTGCCAGCAGTCTAGCGGGAGGGCTATATTTT. Protein product: CASSLAGGLYF.

The rearrangement joins TRBV7-6 to TRBJ2-1; 12 nucleotides match TRBD2. V lost 6 bases to trimming and J lost 3 bases; unmatched junction nucleotides: 6. The CDR3 covers 16 residues. Germline assignment: CDR1 SGHVS and CDR2 FNYEAQ. CDR3 DNA: TGTGCCAGCAGGCGCCGGACTAGCGGGGACTACAATGAGCAGTTCTTC. Its protein product is CASRRRTSGDYNEQFF.

The chain uses TRBV28 and TRBJ1-4; D remains unclear. The germline CDR1 and CDR2 sequences are MDHEN and SYDVKM. V dropped 3 bases and J dropped 4 bases, with 9 bases sitting between them. The CDR3 sequence is 14 residues long. Here the CDR3 DNA reads TGTGCCAGCAGTTTTTTGGTCGTTAATGAAAAACTGTTTTTT. It codes for CASSFLVVNEKLFF. Combining the CDR3 with reference TRBV28 and TRBJ1-4 gives the whole variable domain DVKVTQSSRYLVKRTGEKVFLECVQDMDHENMFWYRQDPGLGLRLIYFSYDVKMKEKGDIPEGYSVSREKKERFSLILESASTNQTSMYLCASSFLVVNEKLFFGSGTQLSVL.

This clone occurred a few times. J is TRBJ2-2 and V is TRBV18; D is ambiguous. With 3 bases removed from V and 0 bases from J, the gap between germline ends came to 2 bases. CDR1 is KGHSH, CDR2 LQKENI, per germline. This CDR3 is 13 amino acids long. The CDR3 nucleotides are TGTGCCAGCTCACCCTCGAACACCGGGGAGCTGTTTTTT. This codes for CASSPSNTGELFF.

V and J are TRBV6-5 and TRBJ2-5; 10 positions match TRBD2. The V gene's germline CDR1 is MNHEY and CDR2 SVGAGI. The CDR3 spans 15 residues. The V gene end was trimmed by 6 bases and the J gene end by 2 bases; junction bases not matched to a gene: 6. CDR3 sequence: CASRGLALPQETQYF. The DNA of the CDR3 is TGTGCCAGCAGGGGACTAGCGCTCCCTCAAGAGACCCAGTACTTC.

In its sample, this clone was seen once. The chain combines TRBV27 with TRBJ1-3; TRBD1 is a possible D gene (6 bases). The germline V gene has CDR1 MNHEY and CDR2 SMNVEV (reference sequence). Deletions cut 7 bases from V and 5 bases from J, with 12 bases between. The CDR3 has 13 amino acids. The CDR3 region is CASMGTFRNTIYF. The CDR3 nucleotides read TGTGCCAGCATGGGGACATTCAGAAACACCATATATTTT.

The chain carries TRBV11-2 and TRBJ2-1; 11 nucleotides line up with TRBD1. The germline CDR1 and CDR2 sequences are SGHAT and FQNNGV. Trimming at V came to 5 bases and at J to 6 bases, leaving 6 bases not matched to a gene. The CDR3 has 15 residues. CDR3 sequence: CASSRRTGGSNEQFF. CDR3 DNA: TGTGCCAGCAGCAGAAGGACAGGGGGCTCCAATGAGCAGTTCTTC.

The chain uses TRBV9 and TRBJ1-6, with D uncertain. CDR1 and CDR2 from the germline V gene are SGDLS and YYNGEE. The CDR3 is 14 residues long. V was cut by 0 bases and J by 6 bases, with 7 bases left in between. The CDR3 bases are TGTGCCAGCAGCGTAGTACCCACTAATTCACCCCTCCACTTT. Protein product: CASSVVPTNSPLHF. Based on the CDR3 plus reference TRBV9 and TRBJ1-6, the full variable domain is DSGVTQTPKHLITATGQRVTLRCSPRSGDLSVYWYQQSLDQGLQFLIQYYNGEERAKGNILERFSAQQFPDLHSELNLSSLELGDSALYFCASSVVPTNSPLHFGNGTRLTVT.

V and J are TRBV28 and TRBJ2-1; 9 nucleotides line up with TRBD2. V trimming: 5 bases; J trimming: 4 bases; junction bases outside the gene matches: 9. This CDR3 region has 16 residues. Per germline, CDR1 MDHEN and CDR2 SYDVKM. The CDR3 DNA reads as TGTGCCAGCAGTCCACTAGCGGGTCCACGATACAATGAGCAGTTCTTC. Residues: CASSPLAGPRYNEQFF.

This clone came up once. This chain links TRBV6-5 with TRBJ1-2, with D possibly TRBD1 on 6 matching bases. Germline CDR1 is MNHEY and CDR2 is SVGAGI. V lost 2 bases, J lost 8 bases, and 15 bases lay in between. The CDR3 contains 14 residues. CDR3 in DNA: TGTGCCAGCAGTTACAATGGGGGGGCGCAGGGCTACACCTTC. Its translation is CASSYNGGAQGYTF.

V is TRBV18 and J is TRBJ2-1; 9 nucleotides agree with TRBD1. With V trimmed by 1 base and J by 8 bases, 6 bases remained unmatched. The CDR3 totals 15 residues. Germline-derived CDR1 and CDR2 are KGHSH and LQKENI. Here the CDR3 DNA reads TGTGCCAGCTCACCACGGACAGGGGAAAGGGATGAGCAGTTCTTC. Translation gives CASSPRTGERDEQFF. Full variable domain (remainder filled in from reference TRBV18 and TRBJ2-1): NAGVMQNPRHLVRRRGQEARLRCSPMKGHSHVYWYRQLPEEGLKFMVYLQKENIIDESGMPKERFSAEFPKEGPSILRIQQVVRGDSAAYFCASSPRTGERDEQFFGPGTRLTVL.

This sequence joins TRBV9 and TRBJ2-1; D call uncertain. The CDR3 is 13 amino acids. Germline V gene sequence: CDR1 SGDLS, CDR2 YYNGEE. Trimming pared 3 bases from V and 6 bases from J, leaving 10 bases between. CDR3 DNA: TGTGCCAGCAGCGGGCTGACTCGCAATGAGCAGTTCTTC. This encodes CASSGLTRNEQFF.

This clone showed up just once. The chain joins TRBV5-1 to TRBJ2-1; D is undetermined. This CDR3 is built from 11 residues. CDR1 SGHRS and CDR2 YFSETQ come from the germline V gene. Trimming took off 4 bases at V and 4 bases at J, with 3 bases between the two ends. CDR3 sequence (DNA): TGCGCCAGCAGCCAGTACAATGAGCAGTTCTTC. This gives the protein CASSQYNEQFF.

The chain is built from TRBV4-2 and TRBJ2-1; 9 bases agree with TRBD2. The CDR3 has 17 residues. The trim removed 1 base at V and 9 bases at J, leaving 13 bases unmatched. Germline CDR1 reads LGHNA; CDR2 reads YNFKEQ. CDR3 coding DNA: TGTGCCAGCAGCCAAGCAATTGGGCGGGAGGGCCGGGGTGAGCAGTTCTTC. Amino acid sequence: CASSQAIGREGRGEQFF.

CDR3 residues: CASSSDRGEEKLFF. The CDR3 DNA reads as TGTGCCAGCAGTTCGGACAGGGGAGAGGAAAAACTGTTTTTT. The chain uses TRBV27 and TRBJ1-4; 9 bases are shared with TRBD1. The V and J ends lost 4 bases and 8 bases, in that order; junction bases with no gene match: 5. CDR1 and CDR2 (germline): MNHEY, SMNVEV (reference sequence). The CDR3 runs to 14 residues.

A note on this clone: The sample carries other DNA sequences with the same CDR3. V is TRBV7-3 and J is TRBJ1-5; D is ambiguous. Germline V gives CDR1 SGHTA, CDR2 FQGTGA. The CDR3 runs to 13 residues. V was shortened by 0 bases and J by 2 bases, with 2 bases between the two germline ends. The CDR3, as DNA: TGTGCCAGCAGCTTAACCGGCAATCAGCCCCAGCATTTT. Translating gives CASSLTGNQPQHF.

The V gene is TRBV2, the J gene TRBJ2-7; D gene uncertain. Trimming removed 6 bases from V and 3 bases from J, with 21 bases in between. Germline V gene data show CDR1 as SNHLY and CDR2 as FYNNEI. This CDR3 is 16 amino acids long. The CDR3 bases are TGTGCCAGCAGCACTCCGGTCGGGCGGACGGACTACGAGCAGTACTTC. Its protein is CASSTPVGRTDYEQYF. Together with reference TRBV2 and TRBJ2-7, the CDR3 gives the full variable domain: EPEVTQTPSHQVTQMGQEVILRCVPISNHLYFYWYRQILGQKVEFLVSFYNNEISEKSEIFDDQFSVERPDGSNFTLKIRSTKLEDSAMYFCASSTPVGRTDYEQYFGPGTRLTVT.

This chain connects TRBV7-9 to TRBJ2-7; D might be TRBD1 (6 bases). The CDR3 length is 14 residues. V was clipped by 5 bases and J by 3 bases, with 14 bases between them. Germline lookup yields CDR1 SEHNR and CDR2 FQNEAQ (reference sequence). The CDR3 spells CASSQQGKNYEQYF. The CDR3 DNA reads TGTGCCAGCAGCCAACAGGGCAAGAACTACGAGCAGTACTTC.

The chain has TRBV7-9 and TRBJ1-2, with 10 bases matching TRBD1. Trimming removed 0 bases from V and 4 bases from J; junction bases left unmatched: 5. The length of the CDR3 is 16 residues. The V gene's germline CDR1 is SEHNR and CDR2 FQNEAQ (reference sequence). Written as DNA, the CDR3 is TGTGCCAGCAGCTTAGCGACAGGGGGCAAAGGCTATGGCTACACCTTC. Translated: CASSLATGGKGYGYTF.